This TCR beta chain came from a study of radiotherapy plus CTLA-4 blockade in lung cancer. Some clones are missing from TCRdb's copy, which holds only in-frame ones; the method was immunoSEQ multiplex PCR. The repertoire includes 65,000 to 70,000 clones, less than 80% of them detected once, and under 10% sits in the top ten. Trimming removed 2 bases at V and 4 bases at J, with 8 bases between. Germline V CDR1 and CDR2: MNHEY, SMNVEV (reference sequence). This CDR3 contains 14 residues. This specimen consisted of peripheral blood, obtained from a patient treated with radiotherapy plus ipilimumab. This rearrangement joins TRBV27 to TRBJ2-2; perhaps TRBD1 as D (5 bases). This receptor was identified in a human donor with non-small cell lung cancer who had a complete response to radiotherapy plus ipilimumab. The CDR3 sequence is CASSLIGATGELFF. CDR3 DNA: TGTGCCAGCAGTTTAATAGGGGCCACCGGGGAGCTGTTTTTT.